This T cell receptor (beta chain) appears in the sequencing data of a study of CD8+CD57+ T cells in acquired aplastic anemia. This clonotype was found a few times. For CDR3 and TCR beta VDJ profiling, genomic DNA was the template used. One entry per CDR3 protein results from TCRdb running MiXCR on the reads. The sample has some 120,000 distinct CDR3 sequences, approximately 50% seen once; the top ten hold 25% to 30%. In patients chosen for sequencing, flow cytometry had shown CD8+CD57+ cell expansion. Blood was sampled before the patients had received any therapy. The sequence was obtained from a human donor with aplastic anemia. Sequencing was performed on sorted CD4+, CD8+, or CD8+CD57+ T cells (not recorded which) from PBMCs.

Here the CDR3 reads CASISPNTGELFF. CDR3 coding DNA: TGTGCCAGTATTAGCCCTAACACCGGGGAGCTGTTTTTT. This rearrangement joins TRBV19 to TRBJ2-2; D not certain. Germline loops: CDR1 LNHDA, CDR2 SQIVND (reference sequence). This CDR3 comprises 13 residues. V was trimmed by 7 bases and J by 2 bases, leaving 8 bases between them.